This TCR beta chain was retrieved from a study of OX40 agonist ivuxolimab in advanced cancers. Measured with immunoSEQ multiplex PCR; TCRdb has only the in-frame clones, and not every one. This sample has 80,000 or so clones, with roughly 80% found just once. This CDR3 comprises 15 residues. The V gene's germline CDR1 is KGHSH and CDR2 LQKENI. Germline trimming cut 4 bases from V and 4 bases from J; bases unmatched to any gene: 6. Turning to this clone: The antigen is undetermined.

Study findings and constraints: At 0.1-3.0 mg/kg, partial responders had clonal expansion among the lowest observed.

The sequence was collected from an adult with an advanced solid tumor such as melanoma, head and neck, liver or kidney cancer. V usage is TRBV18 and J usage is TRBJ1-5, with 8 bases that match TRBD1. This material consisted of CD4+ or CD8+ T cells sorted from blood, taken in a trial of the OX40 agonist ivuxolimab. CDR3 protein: CASSQGTGRNQPQHF. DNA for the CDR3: TGTGCCAGCTCACAGGGGACAGGCAGAAATCAGCCCCAGCATTTT.